This T cell receptor (beta chain) is drawn from a study of shared clonotypes between healthy human individuals. General observations from the study: Larger richness was generally estimated for naive than memory subsets. The four-donor shared clonotypes exceeded non-shared clonotypes in generation probability, with non-shared ones scoring lower.

Profiling relied on immunoSEQ multiplex PCR, and the TCRdb table lists in-frame clones only, not all of them. The sample comprises 550,000 to 750,000 clones, roughly 95% of which are singletons, and 0.095% to 0.12% rests with the top ten. It was CD45RO-negative cells, positively selected for CCR7, that made up naive CD8 cells, with terminally differentiated effector memory CD45RA+ cells excluded. With regard to this clone: Its antigen is not identified. Different DNA sequences within this sample yield the same CDR3.

Germline V lookup: CDR1 SQVTM, CDR2 ANQGSEA. This CDR3 comprises 13 residues. V lost 3 bases, J lost 0 bases, and 2 bases stayed unmatched. V usage is TRBV29-1 and J usage is TRBJ2-7; 7 nucleotides agree with TRBD1. This clonotype was obtained from a woman younger than 45 in good health. The sequenced material came from naive CD8+ T cells sorted from blood. In DNA, the CDR3 is TGCAGCGTTGAGTCAGGGGGCTCCTACGAGCAGTACTTC. It yields the protein CSVESGGSYEQYF.